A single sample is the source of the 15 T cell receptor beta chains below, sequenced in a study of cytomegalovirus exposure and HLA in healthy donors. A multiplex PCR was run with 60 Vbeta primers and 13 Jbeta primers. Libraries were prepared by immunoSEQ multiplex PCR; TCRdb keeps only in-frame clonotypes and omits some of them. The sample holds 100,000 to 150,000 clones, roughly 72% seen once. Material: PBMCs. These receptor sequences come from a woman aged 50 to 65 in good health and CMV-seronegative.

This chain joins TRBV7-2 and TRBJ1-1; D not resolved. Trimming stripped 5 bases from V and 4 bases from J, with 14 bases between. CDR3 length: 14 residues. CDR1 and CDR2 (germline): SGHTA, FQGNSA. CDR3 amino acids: CASSQTGGITEAFF. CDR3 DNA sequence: TGTGCCAGCAGCCAGACGGGAGGGATCACTGAAGCTTTCTTT.

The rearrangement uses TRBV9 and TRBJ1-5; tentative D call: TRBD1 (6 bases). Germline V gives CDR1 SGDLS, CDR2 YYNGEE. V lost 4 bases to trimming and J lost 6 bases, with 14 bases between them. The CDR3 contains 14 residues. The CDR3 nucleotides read TGTGCCAGCAGCCACGGACAGTGGAGTCAGCCCCAGCATTTT. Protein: CASSHGQWSQPQHF.

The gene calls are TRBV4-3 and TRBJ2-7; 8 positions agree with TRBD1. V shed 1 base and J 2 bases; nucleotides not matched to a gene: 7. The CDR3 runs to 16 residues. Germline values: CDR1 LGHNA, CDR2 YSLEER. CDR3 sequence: CASSQAIPTGAYEQYF. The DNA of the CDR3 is TGCGCCAGCAGCCAAGCTATCCCGACAGGGGCCTACGAGCAGTACTTC.

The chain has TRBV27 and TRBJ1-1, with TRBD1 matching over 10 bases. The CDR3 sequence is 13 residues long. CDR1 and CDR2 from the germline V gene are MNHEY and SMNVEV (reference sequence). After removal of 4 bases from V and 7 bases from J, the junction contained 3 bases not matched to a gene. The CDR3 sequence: CASSWDRGREAFF. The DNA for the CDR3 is TGTGCCAGCAGTTGGGACAGGGGCCGTGAAGCTTTCTTT.

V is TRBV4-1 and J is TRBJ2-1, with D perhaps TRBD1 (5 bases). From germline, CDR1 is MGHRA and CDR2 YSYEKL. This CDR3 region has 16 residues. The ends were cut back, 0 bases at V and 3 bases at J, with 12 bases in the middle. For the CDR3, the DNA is TGCGCCAGCAGCCAAGATCCTAGGGGCAGCTACAATGAGCAGTTCTTC. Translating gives CASSQDPRGSYNEQFF.

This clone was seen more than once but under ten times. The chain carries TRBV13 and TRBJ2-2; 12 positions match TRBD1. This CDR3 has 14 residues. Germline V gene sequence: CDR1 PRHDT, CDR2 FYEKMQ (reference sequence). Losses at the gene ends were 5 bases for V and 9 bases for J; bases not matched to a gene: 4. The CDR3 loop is CASSQGQGARELFF. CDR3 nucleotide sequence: TGTGCCAGCAGCCAGGGACAGGGGGCCAGGGAGCTGTTTTTT.

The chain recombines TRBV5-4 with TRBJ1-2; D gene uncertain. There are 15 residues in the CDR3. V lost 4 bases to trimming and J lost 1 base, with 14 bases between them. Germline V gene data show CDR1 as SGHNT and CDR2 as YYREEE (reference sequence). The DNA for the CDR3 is TGTGCCAGCAGCCCCTCCCTGGAGGTTAACTATGGCTACACCTTC. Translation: CASSPSLEVNYGYTF.

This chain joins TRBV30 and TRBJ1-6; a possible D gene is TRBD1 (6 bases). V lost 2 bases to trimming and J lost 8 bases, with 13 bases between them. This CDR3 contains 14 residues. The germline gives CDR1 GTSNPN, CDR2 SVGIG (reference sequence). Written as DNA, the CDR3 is TGTGCCTGGAGTAGGGGGGGGGCGGATTCACCCCTCCACTTT. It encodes CAWSRGGADSPLHF.

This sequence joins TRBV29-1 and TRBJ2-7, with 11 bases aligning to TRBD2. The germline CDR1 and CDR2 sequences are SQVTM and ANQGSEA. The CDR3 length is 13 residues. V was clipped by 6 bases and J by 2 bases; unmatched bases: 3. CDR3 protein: CSVNSGGAYEQYF. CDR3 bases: TGCAGCGTCAATAGCGGGGGGGCCTACGAGCAGTACTTC.

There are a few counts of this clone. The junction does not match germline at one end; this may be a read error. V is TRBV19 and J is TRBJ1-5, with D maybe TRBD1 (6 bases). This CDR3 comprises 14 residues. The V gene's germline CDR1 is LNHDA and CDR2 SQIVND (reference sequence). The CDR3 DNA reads TGTGCCAGTAGTCCCTGGGGGGGCAATCAGCCCCAGAATTTT. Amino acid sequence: CASSPWGGNQPQNF.

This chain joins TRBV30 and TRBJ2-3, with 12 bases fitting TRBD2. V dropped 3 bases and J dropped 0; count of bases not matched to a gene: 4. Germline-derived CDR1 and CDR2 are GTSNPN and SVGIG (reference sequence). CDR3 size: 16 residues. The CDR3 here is CAWSPGLAGSTDTQYF. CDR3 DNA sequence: TGTGCCTGGAGCCCCGGACTAGCGGGGAGCACAGATACGCAGTATTTT. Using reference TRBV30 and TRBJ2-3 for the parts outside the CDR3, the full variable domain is SQTIHQWPATLVQPVGSPLSLECTVEGTSNPNLYWYRQAAGRGLQLLFYSVGIGQISSEVPQNLSASRPQDRQFILSSKKLLLSDSGFYLCAWSPGLAGSTDTQYFGPGTRLTVL.

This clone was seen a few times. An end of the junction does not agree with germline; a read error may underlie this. The CDR3 DNA reads TGCGCCAGCAACTTGTTGTGGGACAGGACTGAAAAACTGTTTTTT. It is translated as CASNLLWDRTEKLFF. This chain connects TRBV5-1 to TRBJ1-4, with TRBD1 matching 8 bases. Per germline, CDR1 SGHRS and CDR2 YFSETQ. The CDR3 has 15 amino acids.

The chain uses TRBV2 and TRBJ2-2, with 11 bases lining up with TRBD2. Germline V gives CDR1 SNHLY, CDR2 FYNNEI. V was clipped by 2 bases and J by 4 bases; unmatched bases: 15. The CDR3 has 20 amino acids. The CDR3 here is CASSEMGGVLAGEGTGELFF. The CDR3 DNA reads TGTGCCAGCAGTGAAATGGGGGGCGTACTAGCGGGAGAGGGCACCGGGGAGCTGTTTTTT.

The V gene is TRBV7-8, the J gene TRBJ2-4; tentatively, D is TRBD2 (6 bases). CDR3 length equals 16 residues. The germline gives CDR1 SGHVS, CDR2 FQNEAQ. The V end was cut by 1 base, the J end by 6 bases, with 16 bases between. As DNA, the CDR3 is TGTGCCAGCAGCTTAGTTGGGGGGTCCGCCCCAAACATTCAGTACTTC. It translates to CASSLVGGSAPNIQYF.

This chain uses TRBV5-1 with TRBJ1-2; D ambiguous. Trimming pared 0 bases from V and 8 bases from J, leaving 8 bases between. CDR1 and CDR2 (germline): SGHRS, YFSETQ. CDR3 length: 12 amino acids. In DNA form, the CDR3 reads TGCGCCAGCAGCTTGGGCGGTTGGGGCTACACCTTC. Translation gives CASSLGGWGYTF.